This TCR beta chain was retrieved from a study of post-analysis software for immune sequencing data. Whole-study context: Included courses were relapsing-remitting and secondary progressive multiple sclerosis; progressive-relapsing multiple sclerosis was also included. Overall study results and limits: Diversity measured as normalized Chao1 was significantly lower in multiple sclerosis patients than in controls. Samples made in the same batch grouped tightly together by F measure. Four to six TRBV segments were significantly more frequent in patients than in controls. TRBV5-6, TRBV5-1 and TRBV20-1 were among these segments.

The trim removed 1 base at V and 4 bases at J, leaving 4 bases unmatched. The germline gives CDR1 SQVTM, CDR2 ANQGSEA. The CDR3 has 13 residues. This clonotype was found a few times. Its antigen remains unknown. Every TCR beta cDNA library bore unique molecular identifiers. Each sample of about 0.9 to 11 million input T cells yielded around 500,000 cDNA molecules, so each molecule approximated one T cell. From the PCR reads, TCRdb called clonotypes with MiXCR, one entry per CDR3 protein. The profile shows about 460,000 distinct CDR3 sequences, roughly 45% of them singletons. The chain is built from TRBV29-1 and TRBJ2-7, with 7 bases lining up with TRBD2. Material: blood. The sequence was collected from a girl aged 10 to 17 with multiple sclerosis. CDR3 bases: TGCAGCGTTGAAGGGGCGGGAGAGTACGAGCAGTACTTC. This codes for CSVEGAGEYEQYF.